Shown below are 17 T cell receptor beta chains from a single sample sequenced in a study of T cell responses to AZD1222 COVID-19 vaccine. Produced via immunoSEQ multiplex PCR; TCRdb's table is partial and in-frame only. The table includes 110,000 to 150,000 clones, about 93% detected once. The sample consisted of peripheral blood, taken on day 0 of AZD1222 vaccination. Every receptor here comes from an adult in good health.

The chain joins TRBV27 to TRBJ1-6, with no clear D. The length of the CDR3 is 12 residues. The V end lost 5 bases, the J end lost 7 bases, and 6 bases lay between the germline ends. Looked up from germline, CDR1 is MNHEY and CDR2 is SMNVEV (reference sequence). CDR3 DNA: TGTGCCAGCAGTATGCTAAATTCACCCCTCCACTTT. Its protein is CASSMLNSPLHF.

CDR3 DNA: TGTGCCAGCAGCCGGGGACGCGTCCTTAGCACAGATACGCAGTATTTT. This encodes CASSRGRVLSTDTQYF. V is TRBV7-8 and J is TRBJ2-3; D tentatively fits TRBD1 or TRBD2 (5 bases each). Trimming removed 5 bases from V and 0 bases from J, with 15 bases in between. This CDR3 spans 16 amino acids. Per germline, CDR1 SGHVS and CDR2 FQNEAQ.

This clone was counted once. This chain joins TRBV19 and TRBJ1-6; the D gene is possibly TRBD1 (5 bases). With 6 bases removed from V and 8 bases from J, the gap between germline ends came to 11 bases. Germline CDR1 and CDR2: LNHDA and SQIVND (reference sequence). The CDR3 extends over 13 amino acids. For the CDR3, the DNA is TGTGCCAGTAGCTGGGGCGGCGATTCACCCCTCCACTTT. Its translation is CASSWGGDSPLHF.

The rearrangement joins TRBV7-9 to TRBJ1-6; 8 bases are a match to TRBD1. V trimming: 3 bases; J trimming: 5 bases; junction bases outside the gene matches: 0. From germline, CDR1 is SEHNR and CDR2 FQNEAQ (reference sequence). The CDR3 totals 14 residues. The CDR3 reads CASSLTGDNSPLHF. The CDR3 nucleotides are TGTGCCAGCAGCTTGACAGGGGATAATTCACCCCTCCACTTT.

This chain connects TRBV18 to TRBJ2-7; TRBD2 might be the D (6 bases). Germline V gene sequence: CDR1 KGHSH, CDR2 LQKENI. Trimming took off 0 bases at V and 4 bases at J, with 19 bases between the two ends. The CDR3 spans 17 residues. CDR3 in DNA: TGTGCCAGCTCACCACCGTGGCTCGGCAGACTAGGGTACGAGCAGTACTTC. Protein: CASSPPWLGRLGYEQYF.

The chain links TRBV20-1 to TRBJ1-5; unclear D gene. CDR1 and CDR2 from the germline V gene are DFQATT and SNEGSKA (reference sequence). The CDR3 spans 14 residues. V lost 3 bases, J lost 2 bases, and 11 bases lay in between. CDR3 DNA sequence: TGCAGTGCTAGTAGGGATCGCGGCAATCAGCCCCAGCATTTT. This translates into CSASRDRGNQPQHF.

J is TRBJ1-6 and V is TRBV18, with D perhaps matching TRBD1 (5 bases). Trimming shortened V by 5 bases and J by 4 bases, and 15 bases separated the two germline ends. Germline V gene sequence: CDR1 KGHSH, CDR2 LQKENI. The CDR3 extends over 16 amino acids. The CDR3, as DNA: TGTGCCAGCTCAAGGCGTTCCGGGACGTATAATTCACCCCTCCACTTT. Translating gives CASSRRSGTYNSPLHF.

The chain combines TRBV2 with TRBJ1-4, with D uncertain. Looked up from germline, CDR1 is SNHLY and CDR2 is FYNNEI. The V gene lost 8 bases and the J gene lost 3 bases, with 4 bases spanning the gap. The CDR3 runs 11 residues. CDR3 nucleotides: TGTGCCAGCGGCCCTAATGAAAAACTGTTTTTT. Its translation is CASGPNEKLFF.

CDR3 residues: CASSSGIEKMNTEAFF. In nucleotides, the CDR3 is TGTGCCAGCAGCTCCGGGATTGAGAAAATGAACACTGAAGCTTTCTTT. The J gene is TRBJ1-1, the V gene TRBV5-4; D unclear. Trimming took 3 bases from V and 0 from J, leaving 15 bases between them. This CDR3 has 16 amino acids. Germline V lookup: CDR1 SGHNT, CDR2 YYREEE (reference sequence).

V is TRBV29-1 and J is TRBJ1-1; D is undetermined. The germline V and J ends were trimmed by 7 bases and 1 base, with 10 bases remaining between them. Germline V gene sequence: CDR1 SQVTM, CDR2 ANQGSEA. The CDR3 extends over 12 amino acids. The CDR3 nucleotides are TGCAGCGCCCAACAGTGGAACACTGAAGCTTTCTTT. Translating it yields CSAQQWNTEAFF.

The table lists this clone with a count of one. This rearrangement joins TRBV4-1 to TRBJ2-7, with TRBD2 matching 10 bases. The CDR3 spans 16 residues. J lost 2 bases, V lost 2 bases, and 6 bases had no gene match. The germline V gene has CDR1 MGHRA and CDR2 YSYEKL. For the CDR3, the DNA is TGCGCCAGCAGCCAACGGAGCGGGGGGGACGCCTACGAGCAGTACTTC. Its translation: CASSQRSGGDAYEQYF.

The gene calls are TRBV28 and TRBJ1-1; tentative D call: TRBD1 (6 bases). CDR1 and CDR2 from the germline V gene are MDHEN and SYDVKM. V was cut by 3 bases and J by 4 bases, with 18 bases left in between. This CDR3 contains 16 residues. The CDR3 loop reads CASSFMGGRWGTEAFF. The CDR3 DNA sequence: TGTGCCAGCAGTTTCATGGGGGGGCGCTGGGGCACTGAAGCTTTCTTT. Based on the CDR3 plus reference TRBV28 and TRBJ1-1, the full variable domain is DVKVTQSSRYLVKRTGEKVFLECVQDMDHENMFWYRQDPGLGLRLIYFSYDVKMKEKGDIPEGYSVSREKKERFSLILESASTNQTSMYLCASSFMGGRWGTEAFFGQGTRLTVV.

Turning to this clone: The limits of the CDR3 on the DNA are not certain, so only TCRdb's listed CDR3 is given. The rearrangement joins TRBV5-1 to TRBJ1-3. Germline assignment: CDR1 SGHRS and CDR2 YFSETQ. The CDR3 spans 16 residues, counting both ends. The CDR3: CASSLTFGGPGNTIYF.

The chain recombines TRBV3-1 (or the pseudogene TRBV3-2) with TRBJ1-2, with D perhaps TRBD1 (6 bases). Between the trimmed V and J ends, which lost 3 bases and 5 bases, there was a span of 16 bases. CDR1 is LGHDT and CDR2 is YNNKEL in the germline V gene (reference sequence). The CDR3 is 15 residues long. The CDR3 here is CASSHHPGAPYGYTF. The CDR3 bases are TGTGCCAGCAGCCATCACCCAGGGGCTCCGTATGGCTACACCTTC.

The CDR3 region is CASSPLFEGVDGYTF. CDR3 DNA sequence: TGTGCCAGCAGCCCGCTTTTTGAGGGCGTCGATGGCTACACCTTC. The gene calls are TRBV6-5 and TRBJ1-2, with D hard to call. The CDR3 spans 15 residues. Germline V gives CDR1 MNHEY, CDR2 SVGAGI. The V gene lost 6 bases and the J gene lost 6 bases, with 20 bases spanning the gap.

A word on this clone: Other DNA sequences in this specimen translate into the identical CDR3. The chain employs TRBV12-3 or TRBV12-4 and TRBJ1-3; D is uncertain. This CDR3 is 12 amino acids long. Deletions cut 2 bases from V and 7 bases from J, with 6 bases between. CDR3 sequence: CASSLSRNTIYF. The CDR3, as DNA: TGTGCCAGCAGTTTATCCCGGAACACCATATATTTT.

The rearrangement links TRBV6-2 or TRBV6-3 to TRBJ1-5; no clear D. The CDR3 covers 16 residues. Trimming took off 2 bases at V and 0 bases at J, with 11 bases between the two ends. Per the germline V gene, CDR1 is MNHEY and CDR2 is SVGEGT. The DNA for the CDR3 is TGTGCCAGCAGTTACCCCCCGGGGAATAGCAATCAGCCCCAGCATTTT. It yields the protein CASSYPPGNSNQPQHF.